The clone carrying this TCR beta chain has a single count. Source study methods: Amplification with reference gene primers provided the estimates of nucleated cell counts. TCRdb keeps only in-frame clones here, not all; method: immunoSEQ multiplex PCR. V and J calls and clone size are copied from that table; D and trimming were computed from the DNA. The sample has 290,000 or so clones; around 90% are singletons. Germline CDR1 is LGHDT and CDR2 is YNNKEL (reference sequence). The length of the CDR3 is 14 residues. The germline V and J ends were trimmed by 4 bases and 7 bases, with 16 bases remaining between them. These data belong to a study of blood T cell repertoires in COVID-19. Background on the study: Some COVID-19 samples were acute and others convalescent; all came from the United States, Italy and Spain. From T cells, B-cell-depleted T cells, or PBMCs came the material, which was cDNA or gDNA.

The chain links TRBV3-1 (or the pseudogene TRBV3-2) to TRBJ1-2; D is unresolved. This TCR came from a man aged 65-85 years with acute or convalescent COVID-19. The sequencing input was peripheral blood. This CDR3 reads CASSPSRGSGGYTF. The CDR3 DNA is TGTGCCAGCAGCCCCAGCCGGGGTTCAGGTGGCTACACCTTC.